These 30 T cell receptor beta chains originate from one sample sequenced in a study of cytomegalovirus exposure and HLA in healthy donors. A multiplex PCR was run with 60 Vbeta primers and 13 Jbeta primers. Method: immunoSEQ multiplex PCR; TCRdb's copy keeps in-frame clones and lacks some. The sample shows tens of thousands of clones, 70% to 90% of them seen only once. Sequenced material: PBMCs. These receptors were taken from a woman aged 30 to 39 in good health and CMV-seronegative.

As DNA, the CDR3 is TGTGCCAGCAGCTTTTCATTAGGACAGATGAACACTGAAGCTTTCTTT. The encoded protein is CASSFSLGQMNTEAFF. The gene calls are TRBV11-3 and TRBJ1-1; possible D gene TRBD1, 6 bases. CDR3 size: 16 residues. V was shortened by 3 bases and J by 0 bases, with 14 bases between the two germline ends. The germline V gene encodes CDR1 SGHNT and CDR2 YENEEA.

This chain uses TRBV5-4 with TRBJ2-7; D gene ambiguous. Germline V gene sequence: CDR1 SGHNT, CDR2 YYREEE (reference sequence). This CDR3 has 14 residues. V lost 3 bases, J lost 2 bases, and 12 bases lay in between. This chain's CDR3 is CASSSQTPTYEQYF. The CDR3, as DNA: TGTGCCAGCAGCTCCCAGACACCAACCTACGAGCAGTACTTC.

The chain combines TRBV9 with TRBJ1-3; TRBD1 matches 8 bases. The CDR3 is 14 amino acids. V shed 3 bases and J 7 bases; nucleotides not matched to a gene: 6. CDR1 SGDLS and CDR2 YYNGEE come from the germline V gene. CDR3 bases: TGTGCCAGCAGCGCAGGACAGGGTGGGAACACCATATATTTT. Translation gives CASSAGQGGNTIYF.

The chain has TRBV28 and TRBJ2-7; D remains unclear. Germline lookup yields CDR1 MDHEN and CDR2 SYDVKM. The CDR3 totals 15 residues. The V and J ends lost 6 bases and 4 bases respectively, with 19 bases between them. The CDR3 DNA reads TGTGCCAGCAGCGTTCAGGCAGTGGGTGTATACGAGCAGTACTTC. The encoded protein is CASSVQAVGVYEQYF. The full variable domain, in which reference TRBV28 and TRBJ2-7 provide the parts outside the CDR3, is DVKVTQSSRYLVKRTGEKVFLECVQDMDHENMFWYRQDPGLGLRLIYFSYDVKMKEKGDIPEGYSVSREKKERFSLILESASTNQTSMYLCASSVQAVGVYEQYFGPGTRLTVT.

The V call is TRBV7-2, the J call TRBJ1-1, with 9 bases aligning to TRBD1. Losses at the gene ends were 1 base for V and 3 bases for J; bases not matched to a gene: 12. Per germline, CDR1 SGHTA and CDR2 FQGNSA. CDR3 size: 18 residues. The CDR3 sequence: CASSLVPGQGRLDTEAFF. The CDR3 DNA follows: TGTGCCAGCAGCTTAGTCCCGGGACAGGGAAGGTTGGACACTGAAGCTTTCTTT.

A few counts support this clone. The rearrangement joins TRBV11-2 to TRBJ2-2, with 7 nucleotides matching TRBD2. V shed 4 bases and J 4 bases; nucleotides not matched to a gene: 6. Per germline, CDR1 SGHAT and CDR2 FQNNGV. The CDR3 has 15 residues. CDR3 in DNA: TGTGCCAGCAGCTCGGGCGGGGGTGCCACCGGGGAGCTGTTTTTT. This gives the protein CASSSGGGATGELFF. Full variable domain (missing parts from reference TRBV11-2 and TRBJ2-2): EAGVAQSPRYKIIEKRQSVAFWCNPISGHATLYWYQQILGQGPKLLIQFQNNGVVDDSQLPKDRFSAERLKGVDSTLKIQPAKLEDSAVYLCASSSGGGATGELFFGEGSRLTVL.

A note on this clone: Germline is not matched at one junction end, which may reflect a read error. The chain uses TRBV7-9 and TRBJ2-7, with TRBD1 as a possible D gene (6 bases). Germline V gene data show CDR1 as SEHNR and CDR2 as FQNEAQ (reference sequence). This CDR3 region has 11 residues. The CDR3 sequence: CSSSSTGEQYF. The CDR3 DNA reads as TGTTCCAGCAGCTCGACAGGCGAGCAGTACTTC.

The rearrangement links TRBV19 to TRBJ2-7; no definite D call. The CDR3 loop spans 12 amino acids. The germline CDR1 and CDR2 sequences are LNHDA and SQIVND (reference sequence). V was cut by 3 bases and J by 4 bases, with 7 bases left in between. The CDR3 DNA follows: TGTGCCAGTAGTATTCAGGATTACGAGCAGTACTTC. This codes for CASSIQDYEQYF.

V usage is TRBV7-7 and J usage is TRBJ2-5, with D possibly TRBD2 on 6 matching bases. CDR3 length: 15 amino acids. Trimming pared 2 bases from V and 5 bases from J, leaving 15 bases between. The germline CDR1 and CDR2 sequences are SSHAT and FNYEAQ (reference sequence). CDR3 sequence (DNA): TGTGCCAGCAGCTTAAACGCGGGGCGAGGGGAGACCCAGTACTTC. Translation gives CASSLNAGRGETQYF.

This CDR3 is CASSLVGREADEQYF. CDR3 coding DNA: TGTGCCAGCAGCTTAGTGGGCAGGGAGGCTGACGAGCAGTACTTC. The V and J genes are TRBV7-2 and TRBJ2-7; a possible D gene is TRBD2 (6 bases). CDR1 and CDR2 (germline): SGHTA, FQGNSA. V shed 1 base and J shed 5 bases, with 15 bases lying between them. CDR3 length: 15 amino acids.

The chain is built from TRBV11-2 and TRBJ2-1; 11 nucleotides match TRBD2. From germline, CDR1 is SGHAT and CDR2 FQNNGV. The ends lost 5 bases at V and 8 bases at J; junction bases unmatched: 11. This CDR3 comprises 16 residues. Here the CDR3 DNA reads TGTGCCAGCAGCAATCCGCCTAGCGGGGGGAGGTATGAGCAGTTCTTC. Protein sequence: CASSNPPSGGRYEQFF.

The DNA for the CDR3 is TGTGCCAGCAGTCGCCGAGTCGGGACAGATTCCTATGGCTACACCTTC. Translation gives CASSRRVGTDSYGYTF. This chain joins TRBV7-2 and TRBJ1-2, with 7 bases lining up with TRBD1. Germline assignment: CDR1 SGHTA and CDR2 FQGNSA. This CDR3 has 16 amino acids. V dropped 6 bases and J dropped 4; count of bases not matched to a gene: 14.

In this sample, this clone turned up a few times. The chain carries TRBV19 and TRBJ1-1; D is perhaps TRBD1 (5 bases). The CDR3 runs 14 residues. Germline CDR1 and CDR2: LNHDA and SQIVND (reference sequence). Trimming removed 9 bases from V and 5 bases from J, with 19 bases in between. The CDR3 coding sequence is TGTGCCAGCCTGCGGGGGGGGTTGTCGACTGAAGCTTTCTTT. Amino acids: CASLRGGLSTEAFF.

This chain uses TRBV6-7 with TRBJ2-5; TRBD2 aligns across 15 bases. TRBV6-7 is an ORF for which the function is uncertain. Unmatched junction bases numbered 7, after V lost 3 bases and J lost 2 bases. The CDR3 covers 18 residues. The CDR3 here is CASSYGGLAGGPQETQYF. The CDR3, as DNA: TGTGCCAGCAGTTATGGGGGACTAGCGGGGGGACCTCAAGAGACCCAGTACTTC.

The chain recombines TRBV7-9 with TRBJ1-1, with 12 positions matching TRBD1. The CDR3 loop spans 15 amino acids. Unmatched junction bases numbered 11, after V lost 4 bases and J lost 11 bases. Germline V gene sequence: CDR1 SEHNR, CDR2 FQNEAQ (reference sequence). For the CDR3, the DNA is TGTGCCAGCAGCTCCTCCGGGACAGGGGGCGCGTGGGCTTTCTTT. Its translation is CASSSSGTGGAWAFF.

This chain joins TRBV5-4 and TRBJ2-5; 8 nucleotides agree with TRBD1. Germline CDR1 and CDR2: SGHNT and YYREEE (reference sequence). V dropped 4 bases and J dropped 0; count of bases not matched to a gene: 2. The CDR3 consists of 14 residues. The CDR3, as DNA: TGTGCCAGCAGCACACAGGGGGACCAAGAGACCCAGTACTTC. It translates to CASSTQGDQETQYF. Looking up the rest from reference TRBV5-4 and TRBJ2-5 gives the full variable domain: ETGVTQSPTHLIKTRGQQVTLRCSSQSGHNTVSWYQQALGQGPQFIFQYYREEENGRGNFPPRFSGLQFPNYSSELNVNALELDDSALYLCASSTQGDQETQYFGPGTRLLVL.

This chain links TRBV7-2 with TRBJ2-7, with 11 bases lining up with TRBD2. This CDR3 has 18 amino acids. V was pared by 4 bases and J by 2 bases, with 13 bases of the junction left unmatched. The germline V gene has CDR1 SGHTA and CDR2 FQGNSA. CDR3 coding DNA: TGTGCCAGCAGCTGGGGCGGGACTAGCGGAGATAAGGCCTACGAGCAGTACTTC. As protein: CASSWGGTSGDKAYEQYF.

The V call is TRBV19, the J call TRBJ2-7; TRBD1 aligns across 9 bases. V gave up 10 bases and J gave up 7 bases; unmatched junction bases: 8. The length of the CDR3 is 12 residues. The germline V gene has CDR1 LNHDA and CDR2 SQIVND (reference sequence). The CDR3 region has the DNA TGTGCCACCGGGACAGGGTCACTAGAGCAGTACTTC. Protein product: CATGTGSLEQYF.

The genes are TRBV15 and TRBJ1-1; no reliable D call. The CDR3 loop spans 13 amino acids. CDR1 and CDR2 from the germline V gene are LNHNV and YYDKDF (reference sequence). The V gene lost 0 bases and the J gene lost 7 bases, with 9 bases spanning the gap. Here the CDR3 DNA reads TGTGCCACCAGCAGAGATGGACTCGGTGAAGCTTTCTTT. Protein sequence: CATSRDGLGEAFF.

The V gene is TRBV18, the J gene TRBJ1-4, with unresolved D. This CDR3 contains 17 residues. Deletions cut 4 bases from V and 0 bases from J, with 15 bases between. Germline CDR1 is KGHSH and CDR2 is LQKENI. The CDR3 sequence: CASSLNSGSTTNEKLFF. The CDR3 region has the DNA TGTGCCAGCTCACTAAACTCGGGGAGCACAACTAATGAAAAACTGTTTTTT. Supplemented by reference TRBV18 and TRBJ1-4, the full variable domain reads NAGVMQNPRHLVRRRGQEARLRCSPMKGHSHVYWYRQLPEEGLKFMVYLQKENIIDESGMPKERFSAEFPKEGPSILRIQQVVRGDSAAYFCASSLNSGSTTNEKLFFGSGTQLSVL.

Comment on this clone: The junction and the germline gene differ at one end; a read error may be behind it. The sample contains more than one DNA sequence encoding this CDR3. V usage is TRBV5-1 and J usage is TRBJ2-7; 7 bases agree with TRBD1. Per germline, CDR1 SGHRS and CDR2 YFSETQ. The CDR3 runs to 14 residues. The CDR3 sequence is CASSFYQGAYEQYF. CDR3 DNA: TGCGCTAGCAGCTTTTACCAGGGGGCCTACGAGCAGTACTTC.

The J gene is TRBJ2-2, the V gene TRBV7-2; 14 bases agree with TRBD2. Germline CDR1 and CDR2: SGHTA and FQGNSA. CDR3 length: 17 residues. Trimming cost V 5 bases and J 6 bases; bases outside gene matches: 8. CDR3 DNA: TGTGCCAGCAGCCCCGACGTGACTAGCGGGGGGGCCGGGGAGCTGTTTTTT. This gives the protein CASSPDVTSGGAGELFF.

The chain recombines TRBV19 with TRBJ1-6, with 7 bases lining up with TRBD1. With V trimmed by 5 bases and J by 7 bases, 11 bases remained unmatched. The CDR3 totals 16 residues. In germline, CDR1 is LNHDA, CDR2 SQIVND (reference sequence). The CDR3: CASSAPPGQPNSPLHF. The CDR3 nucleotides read TGTGCCAGTAGTGCACCCCCGGGACAGCCAAATTCACCCCTCCACTTT.

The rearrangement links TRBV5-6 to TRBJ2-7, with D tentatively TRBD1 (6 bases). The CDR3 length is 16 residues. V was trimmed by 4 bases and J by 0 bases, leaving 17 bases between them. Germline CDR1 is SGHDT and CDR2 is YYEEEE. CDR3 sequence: CASSGEQGPSSYEQYF. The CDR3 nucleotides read TGTGCCAGCAGCGGCGAACAGGGCCCCTCCTCCTACGAGCAGTACTTC.

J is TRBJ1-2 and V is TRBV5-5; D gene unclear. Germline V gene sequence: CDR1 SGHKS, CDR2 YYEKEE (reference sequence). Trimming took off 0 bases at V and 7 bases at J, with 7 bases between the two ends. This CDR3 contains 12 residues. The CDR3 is CASSLEEGGYTF. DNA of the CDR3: TGTGCCAGCAGCTTGGAGGAGGGTGGCTACACCTTC.

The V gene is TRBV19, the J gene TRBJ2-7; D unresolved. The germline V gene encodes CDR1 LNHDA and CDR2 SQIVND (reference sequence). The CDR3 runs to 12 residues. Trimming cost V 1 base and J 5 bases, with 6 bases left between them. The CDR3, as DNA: TGTGCCAGTAGTATAGGCCCAGACGAGCAGTACTTC. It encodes CASSIGPDEQYF.

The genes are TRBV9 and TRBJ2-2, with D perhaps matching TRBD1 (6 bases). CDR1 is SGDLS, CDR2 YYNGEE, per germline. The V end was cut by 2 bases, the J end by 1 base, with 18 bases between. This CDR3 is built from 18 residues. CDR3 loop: CASSVAIFGQKNTGELFF. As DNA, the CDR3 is TGTGCCAGCAGCGTGGCGATTTTTGGACAGAAGAACACCGGGGAGCTGTTTTTT.

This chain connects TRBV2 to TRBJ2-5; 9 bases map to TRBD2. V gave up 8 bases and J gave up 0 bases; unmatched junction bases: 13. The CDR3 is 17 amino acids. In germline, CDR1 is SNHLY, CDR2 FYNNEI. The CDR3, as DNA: TGTGCCAGCGACCCCCTCATGGCTAGCGGGGACCAAGAGACCCAGTACTTC. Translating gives CASDPLMASGDQETQYF.

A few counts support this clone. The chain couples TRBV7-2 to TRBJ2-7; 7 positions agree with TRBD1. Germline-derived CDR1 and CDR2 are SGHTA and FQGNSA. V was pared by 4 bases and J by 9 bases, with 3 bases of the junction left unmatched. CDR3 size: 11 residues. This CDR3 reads CASSSQGWQYF. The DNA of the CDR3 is TGTGCCAGCAGCTCACAGGGGTGGCAGTACTTC.

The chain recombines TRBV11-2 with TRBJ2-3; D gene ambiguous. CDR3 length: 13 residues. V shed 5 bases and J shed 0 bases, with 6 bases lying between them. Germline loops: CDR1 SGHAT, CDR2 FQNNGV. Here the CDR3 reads CASSPYSTDTQYF. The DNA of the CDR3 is TGTGCCAGCAGCCCCTACAGCACAGATACGCAGTATTTT. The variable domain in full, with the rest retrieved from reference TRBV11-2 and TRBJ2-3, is EAGVAQSPRYKIIEKRQSVAFWCNPISGHATLYWYQQILGQGPKLLIQFQNNGVVDDSQLPKDRFSAERLKGVDSTLKIQPAKLEDSAVYLCASSPYSTDTQYFGPGTRLTVL.